The 18 T cell receptor beta chains in this list originate from one sample, sequenced in a study of blood T cell repertoires in COVID-19. The protocol was immunoSEQ multiplex PCR, while the TCRdb copy is restricted to in-frame clones and leaves out a portion. The sample lists 75,000 to 95,000 clones; roughly nine tenths were seen once. Source material: peripheral blood. These receptors all stem from a woman in her sixties or seventies with COVID-19, enrolled during active disease.

The chain carries TRBV4-2 and TRBJ2-7; 9 bases are shared with TRBD1. Germline V gene lookup returns CDR1 LGHNA and CDR2 YNFKEQ. J gave up 1 base and V 0 bases, and 10 bases lay outside the gene matches. The CDR3 has 18 residues. The CDR3, as DNA: TGTGCCAGCAGCCAAGAGGGTCCCGGGACAGGGACATCCTACGAGCAGTACTTC. Protein: CASSQEGPGTGTSYEQYF.

The gene calls are TRBV10-3 and TRBJ2-1; a possible D gene is TRBD1 (6 bases). Germline CDR1 ENHRY, CDR2 SYGVKD. V was shortened by 1 base and J by 3 bases, with 10 bases between the two germline ends. The CDR3 has 15 residues. The CDR3 bases are TGTGCCATCAGTGAGTTTGGGGGCGACTACAATGAGCAGTTCTTC. It encodes CAISEFGGDYNEQFF.

The V gene is TRBV30, the J gene TRBJ1-3; TRBD1 matches 10 bases. Germline-derived CDR1 and CDR2 are GTSNPN and SVGIG (reference sequence). J was trimmed by 3 bases and V by 0 bases; bases with no gene match: 2. This CDR3 is built from 15 residues. The CDR3 here is CAWSVWTGGGNTIYF. The CDR3 DNA reads as TGTGCCTGGAGTGTCTGGACAGGGGGTGGAAACACCATATATTTT.

CDR3 coding DNA: TGTGCCAGCAGTTTATCTTCGGTAGATACGCAGTATTTT. Amino acid sequence: CASSLSSVDTQYF. The genes are TRBV27 and TRBJ2-3; D is ambiguous. CDR3 length: 13 amino acids. Germline V CDR1 and CDR2: MNHEY, SMNVEV (reference sequence). V lost 0 bases to trimming and J lost 5 bases, with 6 bases between them.

V and J are TRBV24-1 and TRBJ2-2; 9 bases match TRBD1. Germline trimming cut 9 bases from V and 6 bases from J; bases unmatched to any gene: 4. Germline values: CDR1 KGHDR, CDR2 SFDVKD. The CDR3 is made up of 13 amino acids. The CDR3 loop reads CATVGQGPGELFF. DNA for the CDR3: TGTGCCACCGTCGGACAGGGGCCCGGGGAGCTGTTTTTT.

This clone has only one observation. The CDR3 coding sequence is TGTGCCTGGAGTGTCGTAGGACAGGGGTCCGCTGGAAACACCATATATTTT. As protein: CAWSVVGQGSAGNTIYF. The rearrangement links TRBV30 to TRBJ1-3, with 9 bases lining up with TRBD1. V was clipped by 0 bases and J by 2 bases; unmatched bases: 8. CDR3 length: 17 residues. Germline V gene data show CDR1 as GTSNPN and CDR2 as SVGIG (reference sequence).

The rearrangement joins TRBV28 to TRBJ1-2; D ambiguous. Germline values: CDR1 MDHEN, CDR2 SYDVKM. The length of the CDR3 is 14 residues. Trimming pared 2 bases from V and 4 bases from J, leaving 11 bases between. The CDR3 here is CASSLVGEAYGYTF. The CDR3 DNA is TGTGCCAGCAGTTTAGTTGGTGAGGCCTATGGCTACACCTTC.

In this sample, this clone turned up once. The chain couples TRBV7-8 to TRBJ1-2; weak D call: TRBD1 (5 bases). CDR3 length equals 14 residues. The germline V gene encodes CDR1 SGHVS and CDR2 FQNEAQ. Trimming shortened V by 0 bases and J by 2 bases, and 7 bases separated the two germline ends. The CDR3 sequence: CASSLAPGNYGYTF. CDR3 nucleotide sequence: TGTGCCAGCAGCTTAGCTCCAGGGAACTATGGCTACACCTTC.

This clone was seen only a few times. J is TRBJ2-2 and V is TRBV7-2; weak D call: TRBD2 (5 bases). Germline CDR1 SGHTA, CDR2 FQGNSA. The CDR3 loop spans 16 amino acids. Trimming left V 6 bases short and J 6 bases short, with 20 bases between. The DNA of the CDR3 is TGTGCCAGCAGGACTACTACCGAGGGTCGCGCCGGGGAGCTGTTTTTT. Translating gives CASRTTTEGRAGELFF.

The genes are TRBV5-1 and TRBJ2-2; TRBD2 might be the D (6 bases). CDR1 and CDR2 (germline): SGHRS, YFSETQ. The CDR3 is 18 amino acids. The V and J ends lost 2 bases and 9 bases respectively, with 26 bases between them. CDR3 nucleotides: TGCGCCAGCAGCTTCCGGGGTAGCGGAGACCCCTCGGTTTGGGAGCTGTTTTTT. Its translation is CASSFRGSGDPSVWELFF. The whole variable domain, remainder taken from reference TRBV5-1 and TRBJ2-2, is KAGVTQTPRYLIKTRGQQVTLSCSPISGHRSVSWYQQTPGQGLQFLFEYFSETQRNKGNFPGRFSGRQFSNSRSEMNVSTLELGDSALYLCASSFRGSGDPSVWELFFGEGSRLTVL.

The chain has TRBV10-3 and TRBJ1-4; D gene unclear. Trimming stripped 8 bases from V and 6 bases from J, with 13 bases between. Germline CDR1 and CDR2: ENHRY and SYGVKD. This CDR3 comprises 13 residues. CDR3 sequence reads: CAISGDNYEKLFF. In DNA form, the CDR3 reads TGTGCCATCTCCGGGGATAATTATGAAAAACTGTTTTTT.

The rearrangement links TRBV6-5 to TRBJ1-1, with D maybe TRBD1 (5 bases). The CDR3 consists of 14 residues. V was cut by 4 bases and J by 1 base, with 10 bases left in between. The V gene's germline CDR1 is MNHEY and CDR2 SVGAGI. The CDR3 DNA is TGTGCCAGCAGTTTTGGGCAGGGGAACACTGAAGCTTTCTTT. Amino acid sequence: CASSFGQGNTEAFF.

The gene calls are TRBV5-1 and TRBJ2-2, with D possibly being TRBD2 (7 bases). Between the trimmed V and J ends, which lost 2 bases and 4 bases, there was a span of 15 bases. CDR3 length equals 16 residues. Germline values: CDR1 SGHRS, CDR2 YFSETQ. CDR3 sequence (DNA): TGCGCCAGCAGCTTCGAGGGAGGGGGTGCCACCGGGGAGCTGTTTTTT. As protein: CASSFEGGGATGELFF. Full variable domain (missing parts from reference TRBV5-1 and TRBJ2-2): KAGVTQTPRYLIKTRGQQVTLSCSPISGHRSVSWYQQTPGQGLQFLFEYFSETQRNKGNFPGRFSGRQFSNSRSEMNVSTLELGDSALYLCASSFEGGGATGELFFGEGSRLTVL.

The chain couples TRBV5-5 to TRBJ2-7, with TRBD2 matching 7 bases. Germline CDR1 is SGHKS and CDR2 is YYEKEE (reference sequence). The CDR3 is 15 residues long. V lost 6 bases, J lost 2 bases, and 11 bases stayed unmatched. The CDR3 DNA sequence: TGTGCCAGCACGTCCCTCGGGGGGAGCGCCTACGAGCAGTACTTC. Translation: CASTSLGGSAYEQYF.

The gene calls are TRBV7-2 and TRBJ2-3; tentatively, D is TRBD1 (5 bases). The germline V and J ends were trimmed by 1 base and 9 bases, with 11 bases remaining between them. CDR3 length: 13 amino acids. Germline V gene lookup returns CDR1 SGHTA and CDR2 FQGNSA. The DNA for the CDR3 is TGTGCCAGCAGCTTAGGGGGCGGCAGGACGCAGTATTTT. Translating gives CASSLGGGRTQYF.

The chain carries TRBV6-6 and TRBJ1-1; the D is unclear. The V gene's germline CDR1 is MNHNY and CDR2 SVGAGI (reference sequence). The CDR3 runs 11 residues. V gave up 6 bases and J gave up 7 bases, with 9 bases separating them. The CDR3 region is CASRSPSEAFF. The DNA of the CDR3 is TGTGCCAGCAGGTCACCTAGTGAAGCTTTCTTT.

The chain employs TRBV19 and TRBJ1-5; 8 bases fit TRBD1. The CDR3 spans 14 residues. Germline CDR1 and CDR2: LNHDA and SQIVND (reference sequence). V gave up 4 bases and J gave up 2 bases; unmatched junction bases: 1. For the CDR3, the DNA is TGTGCCAGTAGTACAGGGGGCGGCAATCAGCCCCAGCATTTT. It yields the protein CASSTGGGNQPQHF.

This clone appeared a few times. The chain couples TRBV28 to TRBJ1-5; 8 positions agree with TRBD1. Germline V lookup: CDR1 MDHEN, CDR2 SYDVKM. V was pared by 4 bases and J by 5 bases, with 7 bases of the junction left unmatched. This CDR3 is built from 15 residues. The CDR3 protein is CASSSTGGPHQPQHF. DNA of the CDR3: TGTGCCAGCAGTTCAACAGGGGGACCCCATCAGCCCCAGCATTTT.